A selection of T cell receptor beta chains follows, all from one sample in a study of post-analysis software for immune sequencing data. TCRdb ran MiXCR on the PCR reads and lists one entry per CDR3 protein. The table includes roughly 670,000 distinct CDR3 sequences, roughly three fifths detected once. Sequenced: blood. The receptors derive from a girl aged 2 to 9 with multiple sclerosis. CDR3s include the opening cysteine and the closing phenylalanine or tryptophan. A D gene is named only where the DNA matches it firmly. Some rows mark clone size as missing; the rest say once, few, many or name a class of expanded clone.

abundance: few; v_gene: TRBV19; len: 12; d_gene: NA; j_gene: TRBJ1-1; CDR3nt: TGTGCCAGTAGTCTCCCAGGGGCTGAAGCTTTCTTT; CDR3aa: CASSLPGAEAFF
abundance: few; v_gene: TRBV4-2; len: 18; d_gene: NA; j_gene: TRBJ1-2; CDR3nt: TGTGCCAGCAGCCAAGACAGTACGACACTAATGACTAACTATGGCTACACCTTC; CDR3aa: CASSQDSTTLMTNYGYTF
abundance: few; v_gene: TRBV11-2; len: 12; d_gene: NA; j_gene: TRBJ1-1; CDR3nt: TGTGCCAGCAGCCCCGGGGGGCCTGAAGCTTTCTTT; CDR3aa: CASSPGGPEAFF
abundance: few; v_gene: TRBV15; len: 14; d_gene: NA; j_gene: TRBJ2-7; CDR3nt: TGTGCCACCAGCAGAGCCACACCCATTTACGAGCAGTACTTC; CDR3aa: CATSRATPIYEQYF
abundance: NA; v_gene: TRBV7-2; len: 19; d_gene: NA; j_gene: TRBJ2-1; CDR3nt: TGTGCCAGCAGCACCCATACGGCGTCAAGGCCCCTGGGTTCATTCGAGCAGTTCTTC; CDR3aa: CASSTHTASRPLGSFEQFF
abundance: NA; v_gene: TRBV20-1; len: 15; d_gene: NA; j_gene: TRBJ2-3; CDR3nt: TGCAGTGCTAGCGCGCCCCCCTTGTGGGCAGATACGCAGTATTTT; CDR3aa: CSASAPPLWADTQYF
abundance: NA; v_gene: TRBV7-3; len: 15; d_gene: TRBD1; j_gene: TRBJ2-1; CDR3nt: TGTGCCAGCTCACGACAGGGGGGATCCTACAATGAGCAGTTCTTC; CDR3aa: CASSRQGGSYNEQFF
abundance: once; v_gene: TRBV20-1; len: 19; d_gene: NA; j_gene: TRBJ2-6; CDR3nt: TGCAGTGCCAGAGATACAGGGTCCAAGACAAGAGCTGGGGCCAACGTCCTGACTTTC; CDR3aa: CSARDTGSKTRAGANVLTF
abundance: NA; v_gene: TRBV20-1; len: 15; d_gene: TRBD1; j_gene: TRBJ2-2; CDR3nt: TGCAGTGCTAGAGGCAGACAGGGGTACACCGGGGAGCTGTTTTTT; CDR3aa: CSARGRQGYTGELFF
abundance: once; v_gene: TRBV11-2; len: 16; d_gene: TRBD1; j_gene: TRBJ1-2; CDR3nt: TGTGCCAGCAGCTTAGATGGGACAGGGGTCAACTATGGCTACACCTTC; CDR3aa: CASSLDGTGVNYGYTF
abundance: few; v_gene: TRBV6-5; len: 16; d_gene: TRBD2; j_gene: TRBJ2-7; CDR3nt: TGTGCCAGCAGTTACTCTTTCCTAGCGGGTGCCCACGAGCAGTACTTC; CDR3aa: CASSYSFLAGAHEQYF
abundance: few; v_gene: TRBV2; len: 16; d_gene: NA; j_gene: TRBJ2-1; CDR3nt: TGTGCCAGCAGTGCTTTTCCACCCCAGGGTGGGGATGAGCAGTTCTTC; CDR3aa: CASSAFPPQGGDEQFF
abundance: NA; v_gene: TRBV6-2/TRBV6-3; len: 17; d_gene: NA; j_gene: TRBJ2-1; CDR3nt: TGTGCCAGCAAAAAGTCCGGCTTAGGAGGTTCGGGCAATGAGCAGTTCTTC; CDR3aa: CASKKSGLGGSGNEQFF
abundance: few; v_gene: TRBV20-1; len: 14; d_gene: TRBD1; j_gene: TRBJ2-7; CDR3nt: TGCAGTGCTCCACGGACAGGGGGCTACTACGAGCAGTACTTC; CDR3aa: CSAPRTGGYYEQYF
abundance: once; v_gene: TRBV5-1; len: 15; d_gene: TRBD1; j_gene: TRBJ2-3; CDR3nt: TGCGCCAGCAGCCGGGGACAGGCTAAAGCAGATACGCAGTATTTT; CDR3aa: CASSRGQAKADTQYF
abundance: NA; v_gene: TRBV10-1; len: 14; d_gene: NA; j_gene: TRBJ1-1; CDR3nt: TGCGCCAGCAGTGAGGAGGGGGTGAACACTGAAGCTTTCTTT; CDR3aa: CASSEEGVNTEAFF
abundance: NA; v_gene: TRBV6-1; len: 13; d_gene: NA; j_gene: TRBJ2-1; CDR3nt: TGTGCCAGCAGTGTACAGGGAGGTGGTGAGCAGTTCTTC; CDR3aa: CASSVQGGGEQFF